This TCR beta chain was sequenced for a study of OX40 agonist ivuxolimab in advanced cancers. Some clones are missing from TCRdb's copy, which holds only in-frame ones; the method was immunoSEQ multiplex PCR. This sample has approximately 90,000 clones, with roughly nine tenths found just once. Trimming left V 2 bases short and J 1 base short, with 18 bases between. Looked up from germline, CDR1 is MDHEN and CDR2 is SYDVKM. The CDR3 length is 17 residues. Exclusion of a patient followed from autoimmune disease history or systemic immunosuppression. V usage is TRBV28 and J usage is TRBJ2-7, with D possibly being TRBD1 (5 bases). The specimen comprised CD4+ or CD8+ T cells sorted from blood, sampled in a trial of the OX40 agonist ivuxolimab. The clonotype was recovered from an adult with an advanced solid tumor such as melanoma, head and neck, liver or kidney cancer. CDR3 sequence (DNA): TGTGCCAGCAGTTTACGCCCCCCCAGGGTGGGGTCCTACGAGCAGTACTTC. The encoded protein is CASSLRPPRVGSYEQYF.